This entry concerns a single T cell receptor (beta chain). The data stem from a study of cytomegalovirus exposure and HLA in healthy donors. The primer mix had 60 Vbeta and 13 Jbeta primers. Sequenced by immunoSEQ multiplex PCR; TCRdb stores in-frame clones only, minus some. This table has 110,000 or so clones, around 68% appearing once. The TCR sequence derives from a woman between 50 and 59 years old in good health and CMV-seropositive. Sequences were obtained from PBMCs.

Here the CDR3 DNA reads TGTGCCAGCAGTTGGGGGCCCCCCATGGACACTGAAGCTTTCTTT. Translation: CASSWGPPMDTEAFF. The chain combines TRBV28 with TRBJ1-1; weak D call: TRBD1 (6 bases). Germline CDR1 reads MDHEN; CDR2 reads SYDVKM. The CDR3 has 15 residues. V lost 4 bases and J 3 bases, leaving 15 bases between the germline ends.